Below, 13 T cell receptor beta chains from the same sample are listed, as sequenced in a study of identical twins. Each CDR3 protein gets one entry after TCRdb re-called the 5' RACE reads with MiXCR. The profile shows 200,000 or so distinct CDR3 sequences, more than 6.5% of them singletons. These records were also assigned to another study, of yellow fever vaccine responses in identical twins.

The sample comprised memory (CD45RO+) T cells sorted from blood. The receptors were sampled from a woman aged 18-29 years in good health.

This clonotype was found many times. J is TRBJ2-3 and V is TRBV2; tentative D call: TRBD2 (6 bases). Germline lookup yields CDR1 SNHLY and CDR2 FYNNEI. Trimming stripped 3 bases from V and 6 bases from J, with 22 bases between. CDR3 size: 17 residues. The CDR3 sequence: CASSETAGRGFVDTQYF. DNA for the CDR3: TGTGCCAGCAGTGAGACCGCGGGGCGAGGTTTCGTGGATACGCAGTATTTT.

The V call is TRBV20-1, the J call TRBJ2-7; perhaps TRBD2 as D (5 bases). Trimming cost V 5 bases and J 0 bases, with 8 bases left between them. Germline lookup yields CDR1 DFQATT and CDR2 SNEGSKA (reference sequence). The CDR3 length is 12 residues. CDR3 protein: CSALRDSYEQYF. CDR3 in DNA: TGCAGTGCTCTACGGGACTCCTACGAGCAGTACTTC.

This clonotype was seen a handful of times. The CDR3 DNA reads TGCGCCAGCAGCCAGGTCGGACAGGGGCAAAAGACCCAGTACTTC. It codes for CASSQVGQGQKTQYF. The chain links TRBV4-1 to TRBJ2-5; 9 bases are a match to TRBD1. The germline V gene encodes CDR1 MGHRA and CDR2 YSYEKL. CDR3 length: 15 residues. Trimming removed 3 bases from V and 6 bases from J; junction bases left unmatched: 8.

This clonotype was counted at least ten times. This sequence joins TRBV29-1 and TRBJ1-1; D is undetermined. V was pared by 5 bases and J by 1 base, with 8 bases between. In germline, CDR1 is SQVTM, CDR2 ANQGSEA. The CDR3 has 12 amino acids. CDR3: CSVSEGNTEAFF. The DNA of the CDR3 is TGCAGCGTTTCTGAGGGGAACACTGAAGCTTTCTTT.

The sample holds a few counts of this clonotype. V and J are TRBV27 and TRBJ2-7; possible D gene TRBD2, 7 bases. V dropped 8 bases and J dropped 6 bases, with 20 bases sitting between them. The CDR3 spans 14 residues. Germline loops: CDR1 MNHEY, CDR2 SMNVEV (reference sequence). CDR3 loop: CASGRQVGGGEQYF. In nucleotides, the CDR3 is TGTGCCAGCGGTAGACAGGTGGGGGGGGGCGAGCAGTACTTC.

This clonotype was detected many times. The CDR3 nucleotides read TGCGCCAGCAGCCAAGCTCCCAGGCCCCGCGAGGGCACCGGGGAGCTGTTTTTT. As protein: CASSQAPRPREGTGELFF. The V gene is TRBV4-3, the J gene TRBJ2-2; weak D call: TRBD2 (5 bases). Germline V lookup: CDR1 LGHNA, CDR2 YSLEER. This CDR3 is built from 18 residues. V dropped 1 base and J dropped 4 bases, with 19 bases sitting between them.

This clonotype was picked up a small number of times. J is TRBJ2-1 and V is TRBV18, with a tentative D call TRBD2 (6 bases). The CDR3 totals 15 residues. V lost 4 bases and J 0 bases, leaving 10 bases between the germline ends. Per germline, CDR1 KGHSH and CDR2 LQKENI. DNA of the CDR3: TGTGCCAGCTCACTAAGTAGCGGCTCCTACAATGAGCAGTTCTTC. Translating it yields CASSLSSGSYNEQFF.

This clonotype was seen only a few times. The V call is TRBV5-1, the J call TRBJ2-3, with D perhaps matching TRBD2 (6 bases). Between the trimmed V and J ends, which lost 0 bases and 8 bases, there was a span of 10 bases. The germline V gene encodes CDR1 SGHRS and CDR2 YFSETQ. This CDR3 region has 13 residues. The CDR3 protein is CASSLAFGGTQYF. The CDR3 DNA follows: TGCGCCAGCAGCTTGGCCTTCGGGGGTACGCAGTATTTT.

A few counts support this clonotype. The chain couples TRBV11-2 to TRBJ1-1; perhaps TRBD1 as D (6 bases). CDR1 is SGHAT, CDR2 FQNNGV, per germline. Trimming took 7 bases from V and 1 from J, leaving 19 bases between them. There are 16 residues in the CDR3. The CDR3 DNA reads as TGTGCCAGCAACGAACTGATAGGGGGTTGGAACACTGAAGCTTTCTTT. Its protein product is CASNELIGGWNTEAFF.

This clonotype has just a few counts. The chain recombines TRBV12-3 or TRBV12-4 with TRBJ2-7; 8 positions match TRBD2. V shed 8 bases, J shed 7 bases, and the junction held 4 bases outside the gene matches. This CDR3 has 11 amino acids. CDR3 residues: CASRTGGEQYF. The CDR3 region has the DNA TGTGCCAGCCGCACGGGGGGGGAGCAGTACTTC.

This clonotype was seen more than once but under ten times. V gene TRBV20-1 combines with J gene TRBJ2-7; D might be TRBD2 (6 bases). There are 13 residues in the CDR3. Looked up from germline, CDR1 is DFQATT and CDR2 is SNEGSKA (reference sequence). Trimming removed 3 bases from V and 3 bases from J, with 12 bases in between. In DNA form, the CDR3 reads TGCAGTGCTAGTTCCGCGGGAATCTACGAGCAGTACTTC. Residues: CSASSAGIYEQYF.

V and J are TRBV24-1 and TRBJ2-5; perhaps TRBD2 as D (5 bases). V was clipped by 1 base and J by 5 bases, with 13 bases between them. This CDR3 region has 15 residues. Germline V lookup: CDR1 KGHDR, CDR2 SFDVKD. CDR3 region: CATSDLTVGLETQYF. CDR3 DNA: TGTGCCACCAGTGATTTAACGGTAGGACTGGAGACCCAGTACTTC.

This clonotype was detected a few times. The genes are TRBV18 and TRBJ2-4; TRBD2 matches 7 bases. V dropped 1 base and J dropped 6; count of bases not matched to a gene: 15. This CDR3 has 18 amino acids. The germline CDR1 and CDR2 sequences are KGHSH and LQKENI. DNA of the CDR3: TGTGCCAGCTCACCACTTCCTTCGGGGGGTCGTGGGGGAAACATTCAGTACTTC. Residues: CASSPLPSGGRGGNIQYF.